The next 22 T cell receptor beta chains were all read from a single sample in a study of T cell responses to AZD1222 COVID-19 vaccine. The method was immunoSEQ multiplex PCR; TCRdb's version includes in-frame clones alone and lacks a portion of them. Of some 110,000 clones in the sample, more than 75% were seen once. The input for sequencing was peripheral blood, taken on day 0 of AZD1222 vaccination. The receptor source for this set is an adult in good health.

This rearrangement joins TRBV10-3 to TRBJ2-1; no clear D. Germline loops: CDR1 ENHRY, CDR2 SYGVKD. The CDR3 has 14 amino acids. V was trimmed by 11 bases and J by 0 bases, leaving 14 bases between them. The CDR3 nucleotides read TGTGCCGCCCGAACCCCTAGCTCCTACAATGAGCAGTTCTTC. As protein: CAARTPSSYNEQFF.

The chain is built from TRBV11-2 and TRBJ2-3; D not resolved. There are 16 residues in the CDR3. Trimming left V 0 bases short and J 2 bases short, with 12 bases between. CDR1 is SGHAT, CDR2 FQNNGV, per germline. CDR3 in DNA: TGTGCCAGCAGCTTAGACTCCGTGGGATACACAGATACGCAGTATTTT. As protein: CASSLDSVGYTDTQYF.

This clone was counted a few times. The chain joins TRBV15 to TRBJ2-7; the D is unclear. Trimming removed 0 bases at V and 7 bases at J, with 13 bases between. The CDR3 covers 14 residues. Germline-derived CDR1 and CDR2 are LNHNV and YYDKDF (reference sequence). CDR3 sequence: CATSRDKHSREQYF. The DNA of the CDR3 is TGTGCCACCAGCAGAGATAAGCACTCTCGGGAGCAGTACTTC.

The chain recombines TRBV13 with TRBJ2-5; 8 bases line up with TRBD2. Germline lookup yields CDR1 PRHDT and CDR2 FYEKMQ (reference sequence). The CDR3 covers 16 residues. V lost 6 bases, J lost 3 bases, and 12 bases stayed unmatched. The CDR3 DNA follows: TGTGCCAGCAGTAGAAGGCCGGCGCGGGGGGAAGAGACCCAGTACTTC. Its translation: CASSRRPARGEETQYF.

The chain recombines TRBV9 with TRBJ1-2; no firm D call. The CDR3 sequence is 15 residues long. Between the trimmed V and J ends, which lost 6 bases and 4 bases, there was a span of 19 bases. Germline-derived CDR1 and CDR2 are SGDLS and YYNGEE. CDR3 sequence (DNA): TGTGCCAGCAATTCCCTACCTGAATCCCTCTATGGCTACACCTTC. This encodes CASNSLPESLYGYTF.

This clone was found once. The V and J genes are TRBV5-6 and TRBJ1-4, with D tentatively TRBD1 (6 bases). Germline V gene lookup returns CDR1 SGHDT and CDR2 YYEEEE. The CDR3 has 13 amino acids. The V and J ends lost 2 bases and 6 bases respectively, with 8 bases between them. CDR3 sequence (DNA): TGTGCCAGCAGCTTTGAGGGGGATGAAAAACTGTTTTTT. Encoded protein: CASSFEGDEKLFF.

This chain connects TRBV5-5 to TRBJ1-1; no reliable D call. CDR1 SGHKS and CDR2 YYEKEE come from the germline V gene (reference sequence). With 4 bases removed from V and 4 bases from J, the gap between germline ends came to 11 bases. This CDR3 is 13 amino acids long. CDR3 residues: CASSNNGRTEAFF. The CDR3 coding sequence is TGTGCCAGCAGCAACAATGGTCGCACTGAAGCTTTCTTT.

J is TRBJ2-7 and V is TRBV11-2, with D perhaps TRBD1 (5 bases). V dropped 5 bases and J dropped 3 bases, with 11 bases sitting between them. CDR3 size: 13 residues. Germline values: CDR1 SGHAT, CDR2 FQNNGV. This CDR3 is CASSAGQDYEQYF. The CDR3, as DNA: TGTGCCAGCAGCGCCGGACAAGACTACGAGCAGTACTTC. The full variable domain, completed using reference TRBV11-2 and TRBJ2-7, is EAGVAQSPRYKIIEKRQSVAFWCNPISGHATLYWYQQILGQGPKLLIQFQNNGVVDDSQLPKDRFSAERLKGVDSTLKIQPAKLEDSAVYLCASSAGQDYEQYFGPGTRLTVT.

This clone was counted between two and nine times. The chain employs TRBV3-1 (or the pseudogene TRBV3-2) and TRBJ1-1; D unresolved. Per germline, CDR1 LGHDT and CDR2 YNNKEL (reference sequence). V was shortened by 0 bases and J by 0 bases, with 14 bases between the two germline ends. This CDR3 has 17 residues. CDR3 amino acids: CASSQDLRKNMNTEAFF. CDR3 bases: TGTGCCAGCAGCCAAGATCTACGGAAAAACATGAACACTGAAGCTTTCTTT.

This clone was observed a few times. The V gene is TRBV2, the J gene TRBJ1-1; D unclear. V lost 8 bases to trimming and J lost 1 base, with 11 bases between them. This CDR3 comprises 13 residues. The germline CDR1 and CDR2 sequences are SNHLY and FYNNEI. CDR3 nucleotides: TGTGCCAGCGAGGAGTGGTCGAACACTGAAGCTTTCTTT. Encoded protein: CASEEWSNTEAFF.

The chain is built from TRBV12-3 or TRBV12-4 and TRBJ1-1; D is unclear. The CDR3 sequence is 12 residues long. Trimming took 5 bases from V and 8 from J, leaving 12 bases between them. The CDR3 bases are TGTGCCAGCAGTAGGGCCAGAGGAGAAGCTTTCTTT. It specifies CASSRARGEAFF.

This CDR3 reads CASPNGGGNTIYF. The CDR3 nucleotides are TGTGCCAGCCCCAACGGAGGGGGAAACACCATATATTTT. The chain joins TRBV6-5 to TRBJ1-3; D is unresolved. Trimming pared 8 bases from V and 4 bases from J, leaving 12 bases between. The CDR3 runs 13 residues. The germline gives CDR1 MNHEY, CDR2 SVGAGI.

The chain couples TRBV6-2 or TRBV6-3 to TRBJ1-1, with D hard to call. CDR1 is MNHEY and CDR2 is SVGEGT in the germline V gene. This CDR3 spans 14 amino acids. The V end lost 0 bases, the J end lost 8 bases, and 13 bases lay between the germline ends. The CDR3 is CASSYSEVNREAFF. The CDR3 nucleotides read TGTGCCAGCAGTTACTCAGAGGTCAATAGGGAAGCTTTCTTT.

The rearrangement joins TRBV27 to TRBJ1-1; possibly TRBD1 for D (6 bases). Trimming pared 6 bases from V and 1 base from J, leaving 9 bases between. Germline V gene lookup returns CDR1 MNHEY and CDR2 SMNVEV (reference sequence). The CDR3 spans 13 residues. The CDR3 reads CASRPQGNTEAFF. The CDR3, as DNA: TGTGCCAGCAGACCACAGGGGAACACTGAAGCTTTCTTT.

The CDR3 loop reads CASSLIWTGTGANVLTF. The CDR3 nucleotides read TGTGCCAGCAGCTTAATTTGGACAGGGACTGGGGCCAACGTCCTGACTTTC. The chain carries TRBV7-9 and TRBJ2-6, with 8 positions matching TRBD1. Trimming removed 2 bases from V and 2 bases from J; junction bases left unmatched: 5. The germline CDR1 and CDR2 sequences are SEHNR and FQNEAQ (reference sequence). The CDR3 covers 17 residues. The full variable domain, rest sourced from reference TRBV7-9 and TRBJ2-6, is DTGVSQNPRHKITKRGQNVTFRCDPISEHNRLYWYRQTLGQGPEFLTYFQNEAQLEKSRLLSDRFSAERPKGSFSTLEIQRTEQGDSAMYLCASSLIWTGTGANVLTFGAGSRLTVL.

V and J are TRBV7-9 and TRBJ1-6; D not certain. The CDR3 covers 13 residues. From germline, CDR1 is SEHNR and CDR2 FQNEAQ (reference sequence). With 0 bases removed from V and 14 bases from J, the gap between germline ends came to 11 bases. CDR3 sequence: CASSLAEGQALHF. The CDR3 DNA follows: TGTGCCAGCAGCTTAGCGGAGGGTCAGGCCCTCCACTTT.

The chain employs TRBV7-9 and TRBJ1-4; D gene uncertain. Looked up from germline, CDR1 is SEHNR and CDR2 is FQNEAQ (reference sequence). Trimming left V 5 bases short and J 7 bases short, with 17 bases between. CDR3 length: 15 amino acids. The CDR3 sequence is CASSPKLQFGEKLFF. CDR3 sequence (DNA): TGTGCCAGCAGCCCCAAGCTACAGTTTGGTGAAAAACTGTTTTTT.

The chain has TRBV28 and TRBJ1-1; D unclear. This CDR3 is built from 16 residues. Germline loops: CDR1 MDHEN, CDR2 SYDVKM. Between the trimmed V and J ends, which lost 2 bases and 0 bases, there was a span of 13 bases. The CDR3 reads CASSLTDLIMNTEAFF. As DNA, the CDR3 is TGTGCCAGCAGTTTAACAGACCTTATTATGAACACTGAAGCTTTCTTT.

J is TRBJ1-4 and V is TRBV10-3, with D uncertain. The V end was cut by 2 bases, the J end by 5 bases, with 3 bases between. Germline V gene data show CDR1 as ENHRY and CDR2 as SYGVKD. The CDR3 contains 12 residues. This chain's CDR3 is CAISEGNEKLFF. As DNA, the CDR3 is TGTGCCATCAGTGAGGGGAATGAAAAACTGTTTTTT.

This chain connects TRBV2 to TRBJ1-2; perhaps TRBD1 as D (5 bases). V lost 6 bases and J lost 3, with 11 bases in between. The CDR3 extends over 13 amino acids. Germline V gene sequence: CDR1 SNHLY, CDR2 FYNNEI. The CDR3 bases are TGTGCCAGCAGGTTAGGGGAAGACTATGGCTACACCTTC. It specifies CASRLGEDYGYTF.

The chain combines TRBV18 with TRBJ1-1, with 7 positions matching TRBD1. The CDR3 spans 16 residues. The germline V gene encodes CDR1 KGHSH and CDR2 LQKENI. V lost 5 bases and J lost 1; bases outside the gene matches: 10. The CDR3: CASSGRDRVENTEAFF. The CDR3 region has the DNA TGTGCCAGCTCAGGTCGAGACAGGGTGGAGAACACTGAAGCTTTCTTT.

The rearrangement joins TRBV19 to TRBJ1-2; D uncertain. Trimming took 7 bases from V and 8 from J, leaving 11 bases between them. In germline, CDR1 is LNHDA, CDR2 SQIVND (reference sequence). This CDR3 is built from 11 residues. The CDR3 here is CASKGQRGYTF. The CDR3 DNA is TGTGCCAGTAAAGGGCAGAGGGGCTACACCTTC.